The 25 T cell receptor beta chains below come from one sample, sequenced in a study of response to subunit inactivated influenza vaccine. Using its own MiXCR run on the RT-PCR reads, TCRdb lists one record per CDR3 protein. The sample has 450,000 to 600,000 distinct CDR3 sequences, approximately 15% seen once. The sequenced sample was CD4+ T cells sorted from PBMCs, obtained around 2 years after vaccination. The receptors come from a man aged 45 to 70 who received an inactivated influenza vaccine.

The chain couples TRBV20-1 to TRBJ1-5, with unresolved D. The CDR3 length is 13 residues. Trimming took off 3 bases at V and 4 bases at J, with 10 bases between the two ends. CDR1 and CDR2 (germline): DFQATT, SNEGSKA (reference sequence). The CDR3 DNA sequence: TGCAGTGCTAGTTTCCAGGTTAATCAGCCCCAGCATTTT. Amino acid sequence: CSASFQVNQPQHF.

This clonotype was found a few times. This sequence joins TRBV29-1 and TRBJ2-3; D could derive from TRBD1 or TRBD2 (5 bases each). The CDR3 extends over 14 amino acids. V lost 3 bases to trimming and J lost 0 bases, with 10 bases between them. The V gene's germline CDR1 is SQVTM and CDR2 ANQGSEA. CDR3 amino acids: CSVDRGASTDTQYF. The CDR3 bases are TGCAGCGTTGACCGAGGGGCCAGCACAGATACGCAGTATTTT.

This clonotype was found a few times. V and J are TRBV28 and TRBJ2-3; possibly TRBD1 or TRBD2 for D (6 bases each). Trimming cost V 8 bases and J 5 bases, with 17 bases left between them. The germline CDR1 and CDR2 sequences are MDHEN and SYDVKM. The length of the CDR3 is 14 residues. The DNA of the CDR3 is TGTGCCAGCGCCGCCGGGGGCCAGAGAGATACGCAGTATTTT. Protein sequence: CASAAGGQRDTQYF.

CDR3 bases: TGTGCCAGCAGTCTGGGGACTAGCGGGAGTATTGAGCAGTTCTTC. It specifies CASSLGTSGSIEQFF. The chain couples TRBV12-3 or TRBV12-4 to TRBJ2-1, with TRBD2 matching over 14 bases. V lost 5 bases and J lost 9; bases outside the gene matches: 6. This CDR3 spans 15 amino acids.

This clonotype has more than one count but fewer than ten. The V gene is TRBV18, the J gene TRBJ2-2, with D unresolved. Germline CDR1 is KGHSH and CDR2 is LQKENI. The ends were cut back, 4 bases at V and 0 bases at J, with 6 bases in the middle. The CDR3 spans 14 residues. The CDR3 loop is CASSQTTNTGELFF. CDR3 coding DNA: TGTGCCAGCTCACAAACAACGAACACCGGGGAGCTGTTTTTT.

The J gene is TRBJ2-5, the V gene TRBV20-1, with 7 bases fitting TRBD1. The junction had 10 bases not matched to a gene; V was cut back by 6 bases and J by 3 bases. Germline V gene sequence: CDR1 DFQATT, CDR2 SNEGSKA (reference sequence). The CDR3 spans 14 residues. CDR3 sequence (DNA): TGCAGTGCAACCAAACAGGGGAATAAAGAGACCCAGTACTTC. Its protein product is CSATKQGNKETQYF.

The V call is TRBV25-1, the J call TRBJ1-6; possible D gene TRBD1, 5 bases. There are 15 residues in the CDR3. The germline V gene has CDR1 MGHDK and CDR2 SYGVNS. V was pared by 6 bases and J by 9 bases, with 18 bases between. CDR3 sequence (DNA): TGTGCCAGCAGCAACTCAGGGATAAGAAGTTCACCCCTCCACTTT. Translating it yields CASSNSGIRSSPLHF. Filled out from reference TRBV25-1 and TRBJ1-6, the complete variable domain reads EADIYQTPRYLVIGTGKKITLECSQTMGHDKMYWYQQDPGMELHLIHYSYGVNSTEKGDLSSESTVSRIRTEHFPLTLESARPSHTSQYLCASSNSGIRSSPLHFGNGTRLTVT.

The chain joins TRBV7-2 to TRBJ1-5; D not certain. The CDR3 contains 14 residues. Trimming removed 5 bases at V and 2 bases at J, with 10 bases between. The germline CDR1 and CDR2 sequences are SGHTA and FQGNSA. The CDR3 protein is CASSLQWGNQPQHF. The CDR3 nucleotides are TGTGCCAGCAGCCTCCAATGGGGCAATCAGCCCCAGCATTTT.

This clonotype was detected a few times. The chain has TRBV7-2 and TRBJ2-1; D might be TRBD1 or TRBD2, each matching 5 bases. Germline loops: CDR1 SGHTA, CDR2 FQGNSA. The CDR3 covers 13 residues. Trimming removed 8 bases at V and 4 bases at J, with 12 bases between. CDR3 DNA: TGTGCCAGCCTGAGGGGCAGATACAATGAGCAGTTCTTC. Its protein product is CASLRGRYNEQFF.

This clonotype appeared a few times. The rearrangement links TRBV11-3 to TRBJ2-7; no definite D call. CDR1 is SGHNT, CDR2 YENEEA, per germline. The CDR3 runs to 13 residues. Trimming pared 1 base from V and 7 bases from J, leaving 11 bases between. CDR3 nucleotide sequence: TGTGCCAGCAGCTTAGTGGGTGCCTCGGAGCAGTACTTC. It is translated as CASSLVGASEQYF.

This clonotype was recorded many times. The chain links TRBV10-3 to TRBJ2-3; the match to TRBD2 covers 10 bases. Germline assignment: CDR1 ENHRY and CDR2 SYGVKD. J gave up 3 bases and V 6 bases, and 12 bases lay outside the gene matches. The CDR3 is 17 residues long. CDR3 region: CAIRARVTSGTTDTQYF. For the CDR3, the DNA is TGTGCCATCAGAGCCCGGGTTACTAGCGGGACAACAGATACGCAGTATTTT.

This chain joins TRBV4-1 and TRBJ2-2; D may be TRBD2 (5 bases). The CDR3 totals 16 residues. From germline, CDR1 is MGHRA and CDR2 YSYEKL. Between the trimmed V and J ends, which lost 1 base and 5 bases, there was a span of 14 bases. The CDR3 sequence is CASSQGTGVKTGELFF. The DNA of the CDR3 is TGCGCCAGCAGCCAAGGGACCGGGGTTAAGACCGGGGAGCTGTTTTTT.

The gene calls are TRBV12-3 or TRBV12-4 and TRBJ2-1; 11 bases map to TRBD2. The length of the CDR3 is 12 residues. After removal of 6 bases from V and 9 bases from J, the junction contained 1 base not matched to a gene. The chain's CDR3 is CASRGTSGEQFF. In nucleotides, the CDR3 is TGTGCCAGCAGAGGGACTAGCGGTGAGCAGTTCTTC.

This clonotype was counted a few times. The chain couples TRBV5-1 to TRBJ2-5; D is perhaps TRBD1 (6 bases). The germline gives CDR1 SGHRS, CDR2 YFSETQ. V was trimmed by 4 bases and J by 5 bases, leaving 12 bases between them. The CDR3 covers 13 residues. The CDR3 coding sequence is TGCGCCAGCAGCCGTACAGGGATGGAGACCCAGTACTTC. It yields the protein CASSRTGMETQYF.

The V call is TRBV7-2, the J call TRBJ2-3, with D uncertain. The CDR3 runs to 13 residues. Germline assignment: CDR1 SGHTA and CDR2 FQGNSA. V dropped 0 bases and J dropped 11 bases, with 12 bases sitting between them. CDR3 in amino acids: CASSLAVRDGQYF. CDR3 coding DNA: TGTGCCAGCAGCTTAGCGGTACGTGATGGGCAGTATTTT. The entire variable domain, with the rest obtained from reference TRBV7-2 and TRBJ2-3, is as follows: GAGVSQSPSNKVTEKGKDVELRCDPISGHTALYWYRQSLGQGLEFLIYFQGNSAPDKSGLPSDRFSAERTGGSVSTLTIQRTQQEDSAVYLCASSLAVRDGQYFGPGTRLTVL.

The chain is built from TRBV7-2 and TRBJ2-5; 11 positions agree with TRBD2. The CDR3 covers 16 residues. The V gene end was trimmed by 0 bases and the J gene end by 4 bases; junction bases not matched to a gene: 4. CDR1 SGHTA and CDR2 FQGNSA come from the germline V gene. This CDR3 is CASSLAGGLAGETQYF. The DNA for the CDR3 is TGTGCCAGCAGCTTAGCTGGAGGACTAGCGGGAGAGACCCAGTACTTC. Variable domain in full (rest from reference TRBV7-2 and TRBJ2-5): GAGVSQSPSNKVTEKGKDVELRCDPISGHTALYWYRQSLGQGLEFLIYFQGNSAPDKSGLPSDRFSAERTGGSVSTLTIQRTQQEDSAVYLCASSLAGGLAGETQYFGPGTRLLVL.

DNA of the CDR3: TGCAGTGCCCAGGACACCCCAAGGCAGTACTTC. The encoded protein is CSAQDTPRQYF. The gene calls are TRBV20-1 and TRBJ2-7; TRBD1 might be the D (5 bases). CDR3 size: 11 residues. Trimming removed 6 bases from V and 9 bases from J, with 15 bases in between. Germline assignment: CDR1 DFQATT and CDR2 SNEGSKA (reference sequence).

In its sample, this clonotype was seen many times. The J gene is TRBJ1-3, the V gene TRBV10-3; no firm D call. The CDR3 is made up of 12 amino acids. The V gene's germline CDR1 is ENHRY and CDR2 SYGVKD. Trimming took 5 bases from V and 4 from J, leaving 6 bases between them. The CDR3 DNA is TGTGCCATCAGTACCGGGGGAAACACCATATATTTT. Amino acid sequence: CAISTGGNTIYF.

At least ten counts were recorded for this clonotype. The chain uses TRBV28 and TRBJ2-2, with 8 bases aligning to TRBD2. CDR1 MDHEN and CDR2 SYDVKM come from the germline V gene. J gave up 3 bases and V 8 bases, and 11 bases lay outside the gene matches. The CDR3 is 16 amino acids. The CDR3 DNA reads TGTGCCAGCTCCTTAGTGGCGGGAGGTGACACCGGGGAGCTGTTTTTT. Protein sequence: CASSLVAGGDTGELFF.

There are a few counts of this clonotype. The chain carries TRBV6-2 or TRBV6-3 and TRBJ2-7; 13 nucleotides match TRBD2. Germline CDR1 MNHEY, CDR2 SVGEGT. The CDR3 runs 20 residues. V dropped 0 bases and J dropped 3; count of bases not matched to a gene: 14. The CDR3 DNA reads TGTGCCAGCAGTTACTCGAAAAGGATCAGGACTAGCGGGGGCCACTACGAGCAGTACTTC. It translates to CASSYSKRIRTSGGHYEQYF.

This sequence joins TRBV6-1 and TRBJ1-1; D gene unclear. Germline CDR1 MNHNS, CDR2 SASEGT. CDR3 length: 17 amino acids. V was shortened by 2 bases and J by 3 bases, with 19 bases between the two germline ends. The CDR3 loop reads CASSELARGRIDTEAFF. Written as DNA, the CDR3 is TGTGCCAGCAGTGAACTGGCGAGAGGGCGCATCGACACTGAAGCTTTCTTT.

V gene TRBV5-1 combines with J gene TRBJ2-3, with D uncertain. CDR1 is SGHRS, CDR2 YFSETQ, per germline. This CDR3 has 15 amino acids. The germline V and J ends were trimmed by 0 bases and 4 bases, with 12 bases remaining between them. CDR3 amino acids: CASSLERPAPDTQYF. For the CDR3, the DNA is TGCGCCAGCAGCTTGGAGAGGCCAGCCCCAGATACGCAGTATTTT.

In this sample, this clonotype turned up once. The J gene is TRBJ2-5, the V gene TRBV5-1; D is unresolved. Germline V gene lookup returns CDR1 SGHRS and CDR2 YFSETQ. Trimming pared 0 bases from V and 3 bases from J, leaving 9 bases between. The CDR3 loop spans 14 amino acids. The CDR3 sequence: CASSLAGIKETQYF. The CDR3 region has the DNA TGCGCCAGCAGCTTGGCCGGCATAAAAGAGACCCAGTACTTC. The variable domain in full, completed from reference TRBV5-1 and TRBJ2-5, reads KAGVTQTPRYLIKTRGQQVTLSCSPISGHRSVSWYQQTPGQGLQFLFEYFSETQRNKGNFPGRFSGRQFSNSRSEMNVSTLELGDSALYLCASSLAGIKETQYFGPGTRLLVL.

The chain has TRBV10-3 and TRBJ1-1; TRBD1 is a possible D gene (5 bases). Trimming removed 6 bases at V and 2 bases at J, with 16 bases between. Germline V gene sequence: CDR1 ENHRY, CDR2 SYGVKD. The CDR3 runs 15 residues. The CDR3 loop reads CAIRLTDGANTEAFF. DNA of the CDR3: TGTGCCATCAGACTAACGGACGGGGCAAACACTGAAGCTTTCTTT.

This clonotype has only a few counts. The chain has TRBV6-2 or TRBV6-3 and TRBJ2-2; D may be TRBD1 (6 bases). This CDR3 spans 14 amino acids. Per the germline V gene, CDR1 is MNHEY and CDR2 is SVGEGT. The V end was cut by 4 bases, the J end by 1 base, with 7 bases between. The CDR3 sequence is CASSWTENTGELFF. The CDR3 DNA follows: TGTGCCAGCAGTTGGACAGAGAACACCGGGGAGCTGTTTTTT.